This TCR beta chain originates from a study of CD8 T cells in cerebrospinal fluid in Alzheimer's disease. Study as a whole: Clonal expansion of CSF T cells was measured with plate-based and droplet-based single-cell sequencing. Study-wide results and caveats: Alzheimer's patients were not enriched for EBV-specific clones, which were not the most expanded. EBV-specific TCRs in cerebrospinal fluid reportedly do not establish a causal EBV–Alzheimer's link.

CDR3 length: 17 residues. Germline values: CDR1 KGHDR, CDR2 SFDVKD. 10X single-cell V(D)J and 5' gene-expression libraries profiled CSF cells. TCRdb reprocessed the 10x single-cell sequencing reads and stores each CDR3 protein as one record, lacking DNA. The sample totals about 1,500 distinct CDR3 sequences. By frequency, this clonotype registers large. Its antigen remains unknown. The clonotype originates from a human donor in good health. What was sequenced was cerebrospinal fluid. The V and J genes are TRBV24-1 and TRBJ2-1; no DNA is available, so the TRBD2 call from TCRdb remains unchecked. This CDR3 is CATSDPSSAGGLDEQFF.